Listed below are T cell receptor beta chains from one sample, sequenced in a study of CD8+ T cells in alopecia areata. The repertoire was sequenced with immunoSEQ multiplex PCR; TCRdb's copy has only in-frame clones and lacks some. The table shows some 200,000 clones, with 58% occurring only once. Sequenced material: CD8+ T cells sorted from blood, taken at week 24, from a patient treated with tofacitinib. These receptors were obtained from a human donor with alopecia areata. Both conserved end residues are part of each CDR3. The D gene is left open where the match is weak. Not all rows give a size; the values are once, few, many and, for expanded clones, a class.

>-|TRBV27|TRBJ1-6|-
TGTGCCAGCAGCGCTGGGATCGGTTCACCCCTCCACTTT
CASSAGIGSPLHF
>TRBD1|TRBV5-4|TRBJ2-7|-
TGTGCCAGCAGCCAAGGGACAGGGGGCATCTACGAGCAGTACTTC
CASSQGTGGIYEQYF
>-|TRBV5-1|TRBJ2-1|-
TGCGCCAGCAGCGTGACGGCCGCCAATGAGCAGTTCTTC
CASSVTAANEQFF
>-|TRBV19|TRBJ2-7|-
TGTGCCACCTCAGGGAAGGTGGACGAGCAGTACTTC
CATSGKVDEQYF
>-|TRBV15|TRBJ2-2|-
TGTGCCACCAGCAACTCCCGACCGTTCACCGGGGAGCTGTTTTTT
CATSNSRPFTGELFF
>TRBD2|TRBV10-3|TRBJ2-7|once
TGTGCCATCAGTCCCGGGGAGGGGAGCGAGCAGTACTTC
CAISPGEGSEQYF
>-|TRBV29-1|TRBJ1-5|-
TGCAGCGTTGAATCAGGGAACAATCAGCCCCAGCATTTT
CSVESGNNQPQHF
>-|TRBV2|TRBJ1-6|-
TGTGCCAGCAGGGTAGGGGGATATAATTCACCCCTCCACTTT
CASRVGGYNSPLHF
>-|TRBV9|TRBJ2-5|-
TGTGCCAGCAGCGTAGATGGAGCAGTTCTAGAGACCCAGTACTTC
CASSVDGAVLETQYF
>-|TRBV6-5|TRBJ2-5|-
TGTGCCAGCAGTCTCGGGCATTCGGGGGTGGAGACCCAGTACTTC
CASSLGHSGVETQYF
>-|TRBV12-5|TRBJ1-4|-
TGTGCTAGTGCCCTAACAGGGATAGAAAAACTGTTTTTT
CASALTGIEKLFF
>-|TRBV28|TRBJ1-5|-
TGTGCCAGCAGTTTAAGTGGGGTGTGGAGCAATCAGCCCCAGCATTTT
CASSLSGVWSNQPQHF
>TRBD2|TRBV9|TRBJ2-7|-
TGTGCCAGCAGCCCCGGTAGCGGGGGCGCCTACGAGCAGTACTTC
CASSPGSGGAYEQYF